These 21 T cell receptor beta chains were sequenced from one sample in a study of cytomegalovirus exposure and HLA in healthy donors. Use of 60 Vbeta and 13 Jbeta primers characterized the PCR. Some clones are missing from TCRdb's copy, which holds only in-frame ones; the method was immunoSEQ multiplex PCR. The table includes approximately 100,000 clones, about three quarters detected once. Sequencing was carried out using PBMCs. These TCRs come from a woman aged 40-49 years in good health and CMV-seropositive.

The chain links TRBV11-2 to TRBJ1-6; the D is unclear. Germline-derived CDR1 and CDR2 are SGHAT and FQNNGV. The CDR3 is made up of 14 amino acids. Trimming stripped 5 bases from V and 0 bases from J, with 5 bases between. CDR3 sequence reads: CASSPGSYNSPLHF. CDR3 in DNA: TGTGCCAGCAGCCCAGGCTCCTATAATTCACCCCTCCACTTT.

This clone was seen once. This chain uses TRBV2 with TRBJ2-7; a weak D match, TRBD1 (5 bases). Germline V gene lookup returns CDR1 SNHLY and CDR2 FYNNEI. The CDR3 sequence is 15 residues long. V was trimmed by 6 bases and J by 2 bases, leaving 17 bases between them. The CDR3 is CASRIDSIPTYEQYF. The CDR3 DNA follows: TGTGCCAGCAGGATCGACAGTATCCCTACCTACGAGCAGTACTTC.

The V call is TRBV29-1, the J call TRBJ1-1; 7 nucleotides match TRBD1. There are 16 residues in the CDR3. Germline-derived CDR1 and CDR2 are SQVTM and ANQGSEA. After removal of 6 bases from V and 0 bases from J, the junction contained 13 bases not matched to a gene. The CDR3 DNA is TGCAGCGTCTTACCAGGGGGATCCGACATGAACACTGAAGCTTTCTTT. It translates to CSVLPGGSDMNTEAFF.

On this clone: An end of the junction differs from the germline gene, which may be a read error. J is TRBJ2-5 and V is TRBV7-7; 11 positions agree with TRBD1. This CDR3 spans 15 amino acids. Germline V gene sequence: CDR1 SSHAT, CDR2 FNYEAQ (reference sequence). The CDR3 nucleotides are TGTGCTAGCAGCTTTGGGACAGGGGGCCAAGAGACCCAGTACTTC. This translates into CASSFGTGGQETQYF.

This rearrangement joins TRBV5-4 to TRBJ2-2; D unclear. The length of the CDR3 is 11 residues. Per germline, CDR1 SGHNT and CDR2 YYREEE (reference sequence). V lost 4 bases to trimming and J lost 8 bases, with 6 bases between them. The CDR3 loop is CASSHSGELFF. DNA for the CDR3: TGTGCCAGCAGCCACTCTGGGGAGCTGTTTTTT.

The chain carries TRBV5-1 and TRBJ2-7; D perhaps matches TRBD2 (5 bases). Per the germline V gene, CDR1 is SGHRS and CDR2 is YFSETQ. There are 12 residues in the CDR3. V was shortened by 6 bases and J by 0 bases, with 7 bases between the two germline ends. CDR3 DNA sequence: TGCGCCAGCAAAGGGAGCTCCTACGAGCAGTACTTC. It specifies CASKGSSYEQYF.

The chain combines TRBV18 with TRBJ1-2; D unresolved. The CDR3 runs 15 residues. The V gene lost 2 bases and the J gene lost 0 bases, with 10 bases spanning the gap. Germline V gene sequence: CDR1 KGHSH, CDR2 LQKENI. The CDR3 DNA reads TGTGCCAGCTCACCAGATGGGCAAACTAACTATGGCTACACCTTC. Protein sequence: CASSPDGQTNYGYTF.

Remarks on this clone: Other DNA sequences in this specimen translate into the identical CDR3. J is TRBJ1-1 and V is TRBV5-1; possibly TRBD1 for D (6 bases). V gave up 3 bases and J gave up 2 bases, with 8 bases separating them. Germline V lookup: CDR1 SGHRS, CDR2 YFSETQ. This CDR3 has 13 residues. The CDR3 DNA reads as TGCGCCAGCAGCTCACAGGGTAACACTGAAGCTTTCTTT. It yields the protein CASSSQGNTEAFF.

V and J are TRBV7-2 and TRBJ2-3; 8 nucleotides agree with TRBD1. The CDR3 spans 15 residues. With V trimmed by 4 bases and J by 6 bases, 9 bases remained unmatched. Germline CDR1 reads SGHTA; CDR2 reads FQGNSA. CDR3 sequence reads: CASSYQSGGLDTQYF. The CDR3 coding sequence is TGTGCCAGCAGCTACCAATCAGGGGGCTTGGATACGCAGTATTTT.

The chain recombines TRBV5-1 with TRBJ2-5; TRBD2 might be the D (5 bases). The V gene lost 4 bases and the J gene lost 2 bases, with 18 bases spanning the gap. Germline CDR1 SGHRS, CDR2 YFSETQ. This CDR3 has 16 amino acids. The CDR3 sequence is CASSHHQMTGQETQYF. The CDR3 nucleotides are TGCGCCAGCAGCCACCACCAAATGACGGGACAAGAGACCCAGTACTTC.

This chain joins TRBV6-1 and TRBJ1-2; 7 bases fit TRBD1. Trimming removed 3 bases from V and 4 bases from J; junction bases left unmatched: 2. The length of the CDR3 is 13 residues. CDR1 is MNHNS, CDR2 SASEGT, per germline. The CDR3 here is CASSDGTVYGYTF. In nucleotides, the CDR3 is TGTGCCAGCAGTGACGGGACAGTCTATGGCTACACCTTC.

This sequence joins TRBV9 and TRBJ2-3, with 7 bases identical to TRBD2. This CDR3 is built from 13 residues. V gave up 1 base and J gave up 6 bases; unmatched junction bases: 2. Germline V gives CDR1 SGDLS, CDR2 YYNGEE. CDR3 sequence: CASSVMGGDTQYF. The CDR3 region has the DNA TGTGCCAGCAGCGTAATGGGAGGGGATACGCAGTATTTT.

The chain links TRBV10-1 to TRBJ1-4, with TRBD1 identical over 9 bases. J gave up 8 bases and V 4 bases, and 8 bases lay outside the gene matches. Germline lookup yields CDR1 WNHNN and CDR2 SYGVQD (reference sequence). CDR3 length equals 15 residues. CDR3 region: CASSGDRVAPEKLFF. The DNA of the CDR3 is TGCGCCAGCAGTGGGGACAGGGTAGCCCCCGAAAAACTGTTTTTT.

CDR3 residues: CAWREGDRGHSPLHF. In nucleotides, the CDR3 is TGTGCCTGGAGGGAGGGGGACAGGGGACATTCACCCCTCCACTTT. The chain has TRBV30 and TRBJ1-6; 10 positions match TRBD1. Looked up from germline, CDR1 is GTSNPN and CDR2 is SVGIG (reference sequence). Trimming removed 3 bases from V and 8 bases from J; junction bases left unmatched: 7. The CDR3 is 15 amino acids.

This clone was observed a few times. The chain uses TRBV27 and TRBJ2-2, with D hard to call. Germline assignment: CDR1 MNHEY and CDR2 SMNVEV (reference sequence). Trimming took 7 bases from V and 5 from J, leaving 14 bases between them. This CDR3 contains 14 residues. CDR3 sequence reads: CASKGLGGTGELFF. The DNA for the CDR3 is TGTGCCAGCAAAGGATTAGGCGGAACCGGGGAGCTGTTTTTT.

In this sample, this clone turned up a few times. This sequence joins TRBV19 and TRBJ1-6; maybe TRBD1 (5 bases). Trimming removed 5 bases at V and 6 bases at J, with 11 bases between. The V gene's germline CDR1 is LNHDA and CDR2 SQIVND (reference sequence). The CDR3 is 14 amino acids. CDR3 loop: CASSSQGGNSPLHF. In DNA, the CDR3 is TGTGCCAGTAGTTCTCAGGGAGGTAATTCACCCCTCCACTTT.

The chain links TRBV6-5 to TRBJ1-2; 8 nucleotides line up with TRBD1. CDR1 MNHEY and CDR2 SVGAGI come from the germline V gene. With 4 bases clipped from V and 8 bases from J, the junction kept 6 bases outside the gene matches. The CDR3 has 13 residues. The CDR3 loop reads CASSFADRGGYTF. CDR3 in DNA: TGTGCCAGCAGTTTCGCAGACAGGGGAGGCTACACCTTC.

In this sample, this clone turned up a few times. The CDR3 spells CASSGRGPSGANVLTF. The CDR3 DNA is TGTGCCAGCAGTGGGCGAGGTCCCTCTGGGGCCAACGTCCTGACTTTC. The chain joins TRBV6-1 to TRBJ2-6; D is unclear. The CDR3 contains 16 residues. V was cut by 4 bases and J by 0 bases, with 10 bases left in between. CDR1 is MNHNS, CDR2 SASEGT, per germline.

The chain carries TRBV7-9 and TRBJ1-1; no clear D. From germline, CDR1 is SEHNR and CDR2 FQNEAQ (reference sequence). Between the trimmed V and J ends, which lost 0 bases and 3 bases, there was a span of 5 bases. CDR3 length: 13 residues. CDR3 amino acids: CASSLAGYTEAFF. In DNA, the CDR3 is TGTGCCAGCAGCTTAGCGGGCTACACTGAAGCTTTCTTT.

This clone was counted once. V usage is TRBV6-1 and J usage is TRBJ2-2; 8 bases are a match to TRBD1. The CDR3 runs 16 residues. Germline-derived CDR1 and CDR2 are MNHNS and SASEGT. V lost 4 bases to trimming and J lost 5 bases; unmatched junction nucleotides: 9. This CDR3 reads CASSAPTGANTGELFF. CDR3 nucleotides: TGTGCCAGCAGTGCGCCGACAGGGGCAAATACCGGGGAGCTGTTTTTT.

The chain recombines TRBV15 with TRBJ2-3; D gene uncertain. Deletions cut 5 bases from V and 6 bases from J, with 9 bases between. Germline-derived CDR1 and CDR2 are LNHNV and YYDKDF (reference sequence). The CDR3 is 12 residues long. The chain's CDR3 is CATSQQDDTQYF. The CDR3 DNA reads as TGTGCCACCAGCCAACAAGATGATACGCAGTATTTT.